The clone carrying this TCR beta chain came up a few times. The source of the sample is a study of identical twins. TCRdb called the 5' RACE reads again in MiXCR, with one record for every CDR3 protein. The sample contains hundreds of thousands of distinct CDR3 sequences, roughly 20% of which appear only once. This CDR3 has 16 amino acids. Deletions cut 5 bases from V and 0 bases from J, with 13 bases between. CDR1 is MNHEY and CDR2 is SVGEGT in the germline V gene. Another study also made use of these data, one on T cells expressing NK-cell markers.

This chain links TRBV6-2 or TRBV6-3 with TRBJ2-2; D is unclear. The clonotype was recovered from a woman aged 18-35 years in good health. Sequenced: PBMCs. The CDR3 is CASSLLRTANTGELFF. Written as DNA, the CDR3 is TGTGCCAGCAGTCTCCTCCGGACGGCGAACACCGGGGAGCTGTTTTTT.